This T cell receptor (beta chain) was captured in a study of molecular identifiers for immune sequencing clone quantification. Findings and limits, study-wide: Detectable among about a million naive cells, according to reports, was Jurkat TCR RNA spiked in from one cell. For effector cells, clones above 20 RNA copies held over 99% of molecules; for naive cells, under 1%.

Details on this clonotype: What it binds is unknown. Given a much more abundant clone one base away, this may be a read error.

Germline-derived CDR1 and CDR2 are SGDLS and YYNGEE. The CDR3 runs to 12 residues. In preparing bulk TCR libraries, previously described methods and listed TCR primers were used. TCRdb reprocessed the PCR reads via MiXCR and lists one record per CDR3 protein. The table lists about 320,000 distinct CDR3 sequences, under 25% of them singletons. Naive CD8 T cell sorting was performed on the CD8+CD4-CCR7+CD45RA+ phenotype. The chain links TRBV9 to TRBJ2-3, with D perhaps matching TRBD1 (6 bases). The sample was naive CD8+ T cells from blood, with Jurkat cell RNA spiked in. Stated subset: FACS-sorted CD8+CD4-CCR7+CD45RA+ naive T cells. This clonotype was sampled from a human donor in good health. Some libraries in this study had Jurkat cell RNA spiked in. CDR3 bases: TGTGCCAGCAGCGTCAGGGGAGATGCGCAGTATTTT. It codes for CASSVRGDAQYF.